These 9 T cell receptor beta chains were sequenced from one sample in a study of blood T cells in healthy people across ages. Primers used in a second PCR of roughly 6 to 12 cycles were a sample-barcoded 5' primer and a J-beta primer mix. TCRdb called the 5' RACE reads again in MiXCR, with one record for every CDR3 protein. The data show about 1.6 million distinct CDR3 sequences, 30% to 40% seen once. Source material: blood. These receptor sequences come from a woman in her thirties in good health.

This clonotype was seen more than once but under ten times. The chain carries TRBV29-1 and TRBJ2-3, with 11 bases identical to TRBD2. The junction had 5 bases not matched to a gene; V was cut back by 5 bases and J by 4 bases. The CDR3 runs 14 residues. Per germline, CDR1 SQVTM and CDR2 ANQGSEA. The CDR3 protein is CSVYTSGSPDTQYF. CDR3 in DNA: TGCAGCGTTTATACTAGCGGGAGCCCAGATACGCAGTATTTT.

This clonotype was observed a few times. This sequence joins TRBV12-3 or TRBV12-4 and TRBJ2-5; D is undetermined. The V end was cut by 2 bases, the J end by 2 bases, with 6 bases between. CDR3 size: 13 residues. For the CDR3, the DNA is TGTGCCAGCAGTTTACTGCAGCAAGAGACCCAGTACTTC. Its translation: CASSLLQQETQYF.

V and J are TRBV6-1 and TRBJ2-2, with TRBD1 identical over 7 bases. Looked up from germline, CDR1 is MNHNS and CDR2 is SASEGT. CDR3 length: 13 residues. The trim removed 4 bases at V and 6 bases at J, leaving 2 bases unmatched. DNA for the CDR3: TGTGCCAGCAGTGCCCAGGGGGCCGGGGAGCTGTTTTTT. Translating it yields CASSAQGAGELFF.

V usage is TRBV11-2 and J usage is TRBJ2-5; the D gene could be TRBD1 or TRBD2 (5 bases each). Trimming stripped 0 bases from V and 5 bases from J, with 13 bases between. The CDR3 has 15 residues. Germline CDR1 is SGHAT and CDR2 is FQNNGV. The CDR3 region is CASSLEGAGYETQYF. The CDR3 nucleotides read TGTGCCAGCAGCTTAGAGGGAGCAGGGTACGAGACCCAGTACTTC.

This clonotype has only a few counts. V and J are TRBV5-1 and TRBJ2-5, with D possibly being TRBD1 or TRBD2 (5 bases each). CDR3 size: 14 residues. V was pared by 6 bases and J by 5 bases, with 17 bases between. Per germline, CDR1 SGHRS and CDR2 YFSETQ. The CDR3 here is CASNRGRGEETQYF. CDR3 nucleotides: TGCGCCAGCAATAGGGGACGGGGAGAGGAGACCCAGTACTTC.

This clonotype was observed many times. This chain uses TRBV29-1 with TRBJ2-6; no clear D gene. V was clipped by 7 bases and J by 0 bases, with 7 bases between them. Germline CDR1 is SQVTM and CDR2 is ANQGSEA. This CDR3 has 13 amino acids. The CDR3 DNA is TGCAGCGCACAGACCTCTGGGGCCAACGTCCTGACTTTC. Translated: CSAQTSGANVLTF.

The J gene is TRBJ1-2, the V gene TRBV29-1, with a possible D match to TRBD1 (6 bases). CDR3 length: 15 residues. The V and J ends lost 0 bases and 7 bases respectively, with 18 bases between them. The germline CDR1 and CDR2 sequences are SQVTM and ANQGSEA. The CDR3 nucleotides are TGCAGCGTTGAAGATGTAGGGGGGGTCCGGGGTGGCTACACCTTC. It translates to CSVEDVGGVRGGYTF.

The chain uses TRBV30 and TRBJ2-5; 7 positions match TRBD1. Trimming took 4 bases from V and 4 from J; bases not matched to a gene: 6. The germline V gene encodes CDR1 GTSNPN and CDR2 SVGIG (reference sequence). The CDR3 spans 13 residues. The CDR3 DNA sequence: TGTGCCTGGATCAGACAGGGACGAGAGACCCAGTACTTC. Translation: CAWIRQGRETQYF.

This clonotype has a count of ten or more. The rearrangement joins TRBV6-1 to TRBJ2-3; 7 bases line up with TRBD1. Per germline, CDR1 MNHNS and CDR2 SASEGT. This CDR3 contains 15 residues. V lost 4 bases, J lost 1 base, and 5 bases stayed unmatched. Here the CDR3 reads CASSGQGLRTDTQYF. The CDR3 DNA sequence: TGTGCCAGCAGTGGACAGGGCCTCCGCACAGATACGCAGTATTTT.